This TCR beta chain was captured in a study of T cells in Graves' hyperthyroidism and ophthalmopathy. The table lists this clonotype with many counts. The CDR3 runs to 17 residues. The V and J ends lost 0 bases and 2 bases, in that order; junction bases with no gene match: 8. Germline V gives CDR1 MNHEY, CDR2 SMNVEV (reference sequence). Regions amplified from RNA transcripts were the TCR beta CDR3 regions. First-round RT-PCR targeting the TCR CDR3 was performed with the HTBI primer set. One entry per CDR3 protein, called by TCRdb with MiXCR from the multiplex PCR reads. This sample has roughly 510,000 distinct CDR3 sequences; under 25% occur once, and the top ten carry about 26%.

The origin of this receptor is a man younger than 30 with Graves' hyperthyroidism. The sample was blood. This chain joins TRBV27 and TRBJ2-7, with 9 bases aligning to TRBD2. In DNA, the CDR3 is TGTGCCAGCAGTTTATCGATGTCGATAGCGGGGGCCTACGAGCAGTACTTC. Translating gives CASSLSMSIAGAYEQYF.